The subject of this entry is one T cell receptor beta chain. Its specificity is not known. A multiplex PCR was run with 60 Vbeta primers and 13 Jbeta primers. The table came from immunoSEQ multiplex PCR; TCRdb's copy has only in-frame clones and leaves some out. This sample lists 200,000 or so clones; its ten largest clones have around 0.74%. These data are taken from a study of cytomegalovirus exposure and HLA in healthy donors. Study-level points and caveats: Per a later analysis, roughly 17,000 TCR beta sequences showed association with HLA alleles at 0.05 false discovery rate.

V gave up 0 bases and J gave up 0 bases, with 20 bases separating them. Germline loops: CDR1 LGHNA, CDR2 YSLEER. The CDR3 spans 19 residues. Among the donors, all were healthy bone marrow donors. The sequence was obtained from a boy younger than 18 in good health and CMV-seronegative. V and J are TRBV4-3 and TRBJ1-1; the D is unclear. The specimen was PBMCs. Written as DNA, the CDR3 is TGCGCCAGCAGCCAAGATAGGACCGATTTTTTGGGAGTGAACACTGAAGCTTTCTTT. It specifies CASSQDRTDFLGVNTEAFF.